A single sample is the source of the 23 T cell receptor beta chains below, sequenced in a study of blood T cell repertoires in COVID-19. TCRdb's copy holds only in-frame clones and misses some; the assay was immunoSEQ multiplex PCR. This table has over 200,000 clones, 70% to 85% appearing once. Input material: PBMCs or T cells enriched from blood (not recorded which). These receptors were obtained from a man in his 60s who had recovered from COVID-19.

The CDR3 loop is CAWNVDRRTEAFF. DNA of the CDR3: TGTGCCTGGAACGTGGACAGGAGAACTGAAGCTTTCTTT. The J gene is TRBJ1-1, the V gene TRBV30; the match to TRBD1 covers 7 bases. This CDR3 region has 13 residues. Germline-derived CDR1 and CDR2 are GTSNPN and SVGIG (reference sequence). The junction had 7 bases not matched to a gene; V was cut back by 4 bases and J by 5 bases.

The J gene is TRBJ2-1, the V gene TRBV11-3; TRBD1 agrees at 7 bases. The J segment lost 7 bases and the V segment lost 5 bases, leaving 8 bases of the junction unmatched. The CDR3 runs to 14 residues. CDR1 and CDR2 (germline): SGHNT, YENEEA. CDR3 protein: CASSLPGTVNEQFF. In DNA form, the CDR3 reads TGTGCCAGCAGCCTTCCCGGGACAGTTAATGAGCAGTTCTTC.

The chain employs TRBV19 and TRBJ1-5, with D hard to call. CDR3 size: 13 residues. V was shortened by 1 base and J by 6 bases, with 7 bases between the two germline ends. CDR1 is LNHDA, CDR2 SQIVND, per germline (reference sequence). CDR3 region: CASSIARSQPQHF. The CDR3 region has the DNA TGTGCCAGTAGTATAGCGCGGAGTCAGCCCCAGCATTTT.

This clone was recorded only once. The genes are TRBV5-1 and TRBJ2-7; 10 nucleotides line up with TRBD2. The CDR3 is 16 amino acids. After removal of 4 bases from V and 0 bases from J, the junction contained 7 bases not matched to a gene. Germline loops: CDR1 SGHRS, CDR2 YFSETQ. CDR3 residues: CASSAGTSGVSYEQYF. In DNA, the CDR3 is TGCGCCAGCAGCGCGGGTACTAGCGGGGTCTCCTACGAGCAGTACTTC.

The chain recombines TRBV25-1 with TRBJ2-7; 8 bases fit TRBD2. J gave up 2 bases and V 3 bases, and 9 bases lay outside the gene matches. CDR1 is MGHDK, CDR2 SYGVNS, per germline. The CDR3 contains 16 residues. DNA of the CDR3: TGTGCCAGCAGTGATCCCCGGGGGGGGAACACCTACGAGCAGTACTTC. The encoded protein is CASSDPRGGNTYEQYF.

The CDR3: CATHPQREDNSPLHF. The CDR3 region has the DNA TGTGCCACCCACCCACAACGGGAGGACAATTCACCCCTCCACTTT. The chain has TRBV7-9 and TRBJ1-6; D call uncertain. The CDR3 is made up of 15 amino acids. The germline gives CDR1 SEHNR, CDR2 FQNEAQ (reference sequence). V was trimmed by 10 bases and J by 7 bases, leaving 20 bases between them.

The chain recombines TRBV6-6 with TRBJ2-5; 8 bases match TRBD2. J gave up 2 bases and V 7 bases, and 9 bases lay outside the gene matches. From germline, CDR1 is MNHNY and CDR2 SVGAGI (reference sequence). The CDR3 totals 15 residues. CDR3 sequence reads: CASTSAGGPQETQYF. The DNA of the CDR3 is TGTGCCAGCACCTCGGCGGGGGGCCCTCAAGAGACCCAGTACTTC.

This sequence joins TRBV12-3 or TRBV12-4 and TRBJ1-1; tentative D call: TRBD1 (5 bases). CDR3 size: 13 residues. V lost 5 bases and J 4 bases, leaving 11 bases between the germline ends. CDR3 region: CASSLGGSTEAFF. CDR3 DNA: TGTGCCAGCAGTCTCGGGGGGAGCACTGAAGCTTTCTTT.

The chain links TRBV7-6 to TRBJ2-5; D is possibly TRBD1 (5 bases). Germline V gives CDR1 SGHVS, CDR2 FNYEAQ. The CDR3 sequence is 14 residues long. The V gene lost 6 bases and the J gene lost 5 bases, with 16 bases spanning the gap. CDR3 in DNA: TGTGCCAGCAGAGGGCCAGGGTCTGTTGAGACCCAGTACTTC. It translates to CASRGPGSVETQYF.

The rearrangement links TRBV7-9 to TRBJ2-3; the D gene is possibly TRBD2 (6 bases). Germline assignment: CDR1 SEHNR and CDR2 FQNEAQ (reference sequence). V gave up 0 bases and J gave up 4 bases, with 14 bases separating them. CDR3 length: 16 residues. The CDR3 loop is CASSLALSGYSDTQYF. The DNA of the CDR3 is TGTGCCAGCAGCTTAGCGCTTAGCGGTTACTCAGATACGCAGTATTTT. Full variable domain (outside the CDR3, taken from reference TRBV7-9 and TRBJ2-3): DTGVSQNPRHKITKRGQNVTFRCDPISEHNRLYWYRQTLGQGPEFLTYFQNEAQLEKSRLLSDRFSAERPKGSFSTLEIQRTEQGDSAMYLCASSLALSGYSDTQYFGPGTRLTVL.

CDR3 sequence reads: CASSLDRDREQYF. CDR3 DNA: TGTGCCAGCAGCTTAGACAGGGATCGCGAGCAGTACTTC. The chain is built from TRBV7-2 and TRBJ2-7; TRBD1 might be the D (6 bases). The CDR3 spans 13 residues. The germline V and J ends were trimmed by 1 base and 6 bases, with 10 bases remaining between them. CDR1 and CDR2 (germline): SGHTA, FQGNSA.

The chain employs TRBV5-1 and TRBJ2-3, with D perhaps TRBD1 (5 bases). The CDR3 has 13 amino acids. Germline CDR1 reads SGHRS; CDR2 reads YFSETQ. V was clipped by 4 bases and J by 6 bases, with 12 bases between them. In nucleotides, the CDR3 is TGCGCCAGCAGCGTCTATGGGGCTGATACGCAGTATTTT. Residues: CASSVYGADTQYF.

This clone was detected only once. The chain combines TRBV28 with TRBJ2-1, with TRBD1 matching over 9 bases. Germline V gene lookup returns CDR1 MDHEN and CDR2 SYDVKM. The CDR3 sequence is 13 residues long. V trimming: 8 bases; J trimming: 4 bases; junction bases outside the gene matches: 3. The CDR3 DNA is TGTGCCAGCTCGGGACAGGGTTACAATGAGCAGTTCTTC. As protein: CASSGQGYNEQFF.

The rearrangement uses TRBV3-1 (or the pseudogene TRBV3-2) and TRBJ1-3, with a tentative D call TRBD1 (5 bases). V was pared by 6 bases and J by 2 bases, with 11 bases between. This CDR3 comprises 14 residues. CDR1 and CDR2 from the germline V gene are LGHDT and YNNKEL (reference sequence). This CDR3 reads CASSKQEPGNTIYF. CDR3 bases: TGTGCCAGCAGTAAACAGGAGCCTGGAAACACCATATATTTT.

The genes are TRBV21-1 and TRBJ2-1; TRBD2 is the table's D call and was not checked against the DNA. TRBV21-1 is a pseudogene. CDR3 length: 15 amino acids. DNA of the CDR3: TGTGCCAGCAATAAGCCTAGAGGGCCCTACAATGAGCAGTTCTTC. The encoded protein is CASNKPRGPYNEQFF.

This chain uses TRBV12-5 with TRBJ1-1, with D tentatively TRBD1 (5 bases). The germline V gene encodes CDR1 LGHNT and CDR2 FRNRAP. CDR3 length: 16 residues. Deletions cut 2 bases from V and 5 bases from J, with 18 bases between. The CDR3 region has the DNA TGTGCTAGTGGTTTGTCTCAGGGTTGGGGGGGGACTGAAGCTTTCTTT. Protein: CASGLSQGWGGTEAFF.

The CDR3 spells CASSAGPPALGQYF. CDR3 in DNA: TGTGCCAGCAGCGCGGGACCGCCCGCCCTGGGGCAGTACTTC. The rearrangement links TRBV7-9 to TRBJ2-7; the D gene is possibly TRBD2 (6 bases). The CDR3 length is 14 residues. V was shortened by 5 bases and J by 9 bases, with 20 bases between the two germline ends. Germline V gives CDR1 SEHNR, CDR2 FQNEAQ (reference sequence).

The genes are TRBV5-1 and TRBJ1-2; 12 bases line up with TRBD1. Germline V gives CDR1 SGHRS, CDR2 YFSETQ. The CDR3 consists of 16 residues. J lost 3 bases, V lost 3 bases, and 6 bases had no gene match. The DNA of the CDR3 is TGCGCCAGCAGCTCGGGGGACAGGGGGCTCCACTATGGCTACACCTTC. It codes for CASSSGDRGLHYGYTF.

J is TRBJ1-3 and V is TRBV7-8; tentative D call: TRBD1 (5 bases). Germline V gives CDR1 SGHVS, CDR2 FQNEAQ. Between the trimmed V and J ends, which lost 1 base and 3 bases, there was a span of 10 bases. The CDR3 sequence is 15 residues long. The CDR3 sequence is CASSLGGALGNTIYF. DNA of the CDR3: TGTGCCAGCAGCTTAGGTGGGGCGCTTGGAAACACCATATATTTT.

The CDR3, as DNA: TGTGCCAGCAGCTTGGGTGGGACAGGGACACCGCAGCCCCAGCATTTT. The encoded protein is CASSLGGTGTPQPQHF. V usage is TRBV5-8 and J usage is TRBJ1-5; 9 nucleotides align to TRBD1. Losses at the gene ends were 0 bases for V and 7 bases for J; bases not matched to a gene: 8. Germline V gives CDR1 SGHTS, CDR2 YDEGEE. This CDR3 region has 16 residues.

A single count supports this clone. The CDR3 spells CASSPTRAGGLSDTQYF. The CDR3, as DNA: TGCGCCAGCAGTCCTACGAGAGCGGGGGGGCTCTCAGATACGCAGTATTTT. The rearrangement joins TRBV4-3 to TRBJ2-3, with 10 nucleotides matching TRBD2. Germline V gives CDR1 LGHNA, CDR2 YSLEER. The J segment lost 4 bases and the V segment lost 6 bases, leaving 13 bases of the junction unmatched. This CDR3 has 17 amino acids.

The chain carries TRBV16 and TRBJ1-5; D might be TRBD1 (5 bases). The CDR3 loop spans 15 amino acids. CDR1 and CDR2 (germline): KGHSY, FQNENV. V lost 1 base and J 0 bases, leaving 7 bases between the germline ends. CDR3 nucleotides: TGTGCCAGCAGCCAATTAGGGGTTAGCAATCAGCCCCAGCATTTT. Amino acids: CASSQLGVSNQPQHF.

This clone was picked up a small number of times. The V gene is TRBV15, the J gene TRBJ2-1, with 11 positions matching TRBD2. Trimming took 4 bases from V and 6 from J; bases not matched to a gene: 5. The germline gives CDR1 LNHNV, CDR2 YYDKDF (reference sequence). The CDR3 is 15 residues long. CDR3 region: CATSKNSGGANEQFF. DNA for the CDR3: TGTGCCACCAGCAAAAATAGCGGGGGGGCCAATGAGCAGTTCTTC.